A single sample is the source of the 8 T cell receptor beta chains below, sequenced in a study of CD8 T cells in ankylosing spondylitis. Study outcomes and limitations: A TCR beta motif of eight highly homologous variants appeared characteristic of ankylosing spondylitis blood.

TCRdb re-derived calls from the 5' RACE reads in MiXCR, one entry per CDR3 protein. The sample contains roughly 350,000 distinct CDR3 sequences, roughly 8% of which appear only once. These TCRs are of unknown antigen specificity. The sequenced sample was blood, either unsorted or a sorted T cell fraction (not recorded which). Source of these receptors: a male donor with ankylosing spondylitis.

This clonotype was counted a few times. CDR3 sequence reads: CASSRAGTSGRGGPSYEQYF. CDR3 DNA: TGTGCCAGCAGTCGGGCCGGGACTAGCGGGAGAGGGGGTCCTTCCTACGAGCAGTACTTC. The chain employs TRBV6-2 or TRBV6-3 and TRBJ2-7, with TRBD2 identical over 14 bases. Trimming removed 5 bases from V and 1 base from J; junction bases left unmatched: 16. The germline V gene has CDR1 MNHEY and CDR2 SVGEGT. CDR3 length equals 20 residues.

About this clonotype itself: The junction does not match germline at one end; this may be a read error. The CDR3, as DNA: TGCAGCGCTAGGCACTACCTCGACAGCACAGATACGCAGTATTTT. Protein: CSARHYLDSTDTQYF. The chain has TRBV20-1 and TRBJ2-3, with D hard to call. The CDR3 consists of 15 residues. Germline CDR1 is DFQATT and CDR2 is SNEGSKA (reference sequence).

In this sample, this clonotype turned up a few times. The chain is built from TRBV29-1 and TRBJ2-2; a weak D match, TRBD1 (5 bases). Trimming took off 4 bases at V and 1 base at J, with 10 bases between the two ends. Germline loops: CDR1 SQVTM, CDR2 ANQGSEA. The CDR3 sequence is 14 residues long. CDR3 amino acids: CSVAQGMNTGELFF. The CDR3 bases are TGCAGCGTTGCCCAGGGAATGAACACCGGGGAGCTGTTTTTT.

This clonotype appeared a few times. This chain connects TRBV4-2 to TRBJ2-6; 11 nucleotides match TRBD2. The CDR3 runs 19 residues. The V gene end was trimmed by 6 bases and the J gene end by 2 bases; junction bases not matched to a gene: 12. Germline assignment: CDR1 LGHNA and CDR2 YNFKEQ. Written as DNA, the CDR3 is TGTGCCAGCAGTTCGGTGCTAGCGGGAGGTGCGGCTGGGGCCAACGTCCTGACTTTC. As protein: CASSSVLAGGAAGANVLTF.

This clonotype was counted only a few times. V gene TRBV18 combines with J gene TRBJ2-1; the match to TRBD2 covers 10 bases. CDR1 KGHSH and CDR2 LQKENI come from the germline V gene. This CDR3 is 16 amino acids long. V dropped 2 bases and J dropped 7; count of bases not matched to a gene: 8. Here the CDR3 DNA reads TGTGCCAGCTCACCAAGTCCTAGCGGGGGAAAGAATGAGCAGTTCTTC. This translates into CASSPSPSGGKNEQFF. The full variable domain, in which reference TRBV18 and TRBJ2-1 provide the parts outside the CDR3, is NAGVMQNPRHLVRRRGQEARLRCSPMKGHSHVYWYRQLPEEGLKFMVYLQKENIIDESGMPKERFSAEFPKEGPSILRIQQVVRGDSAAYFCASSPSPSGGKNEQFFGPGTRLTVL.

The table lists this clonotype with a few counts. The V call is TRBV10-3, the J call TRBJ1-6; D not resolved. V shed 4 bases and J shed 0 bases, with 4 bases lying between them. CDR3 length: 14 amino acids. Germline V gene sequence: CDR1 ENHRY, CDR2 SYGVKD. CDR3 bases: TGTGCCATCAGTGGGGACTCCTATAATTCACCCCTCCACTTT. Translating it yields CAISGDSYNSPLHF.

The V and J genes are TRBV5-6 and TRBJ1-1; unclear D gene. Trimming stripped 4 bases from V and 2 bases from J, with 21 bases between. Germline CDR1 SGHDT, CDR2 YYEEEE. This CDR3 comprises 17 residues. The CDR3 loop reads CASSPGRGGFANTEAFF. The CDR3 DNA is TGTGCCAGCAGCCCTGGGCGTGGTGGCTTCGCCAACACTGAAGCTTTCTTT.

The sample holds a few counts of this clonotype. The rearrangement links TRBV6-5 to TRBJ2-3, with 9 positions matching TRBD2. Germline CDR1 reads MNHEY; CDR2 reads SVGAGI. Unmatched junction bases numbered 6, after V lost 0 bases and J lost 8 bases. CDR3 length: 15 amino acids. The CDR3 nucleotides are TGTGCCAGCAGTTACTCGGTAGCGGGAGTAGGTACGCAGTATTTT. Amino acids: CASSYSVAGVGTQYF.